Listed below are T cell receptor beta chains from one sample, sequenced in a study of CD8+ T cells in alopecia areata. Repertoires were generated with immunoSEQ multiplex PCR, while TCRdb's copy carries only in-frame clones and drops some. The table shows under 250,000 clones, with approximately 61% occurring only once. This sample comprised CD4+ T cells sorted from blood, obtained at week 0. These receptors were collected from a human donor with alopecia areata. CDR3s include the opening cysteine and the closing phenylalanine or tryptophan. D genes are given only for firm matches. The size field is filled for only some rows; it gives once, few, many or a size class.

few NA TRBJ1-2 TRBV2 TGTGCCAGCAGTGAGTCGGGGGGCTACTATGGCTACACCTTC CASSESGGYYGYTF
NA NA TRBJ1-5 TRBV29-1 TGCAGCGTCGGATGGGGGTTTAATCAGCCCCAGCATTTT CSVGWGFNQPQHF
NA TRBD1 TRBJ2-7 TRBV9 TGTGCCAGCAGCGTAGCATGGGGACAGTCCTACGAGCAGTACTTC CASSVAWGQSYEQYF
few NA TRBJ1-5 TRBV30 TGTGCCTGGACCGCCGGGGGAGAGCCCCAGCATTTT CAWTAGGEPQHF
many TRBD1 TRBJ1-1 TRBV29-1 TGCAGCGTTCACTCGGGACAGGGATCTGAAGCTTTCTTT CSVHSGQGSEAFF
NA NA TRBJ2-7 TRBV5-4 TGTGCCAGCAGCCCGATCGGGGTCATCTACGAGCAGTACTTC CASSPIGVIYEQYF
few TRBD2 TRBJ2-3 TRBV30 TGTGCCTGGAGTCAAGGGGCGGGAGGCACAGATACGCAGTATTTT CAWSQGAGGTDTQYF
NA TRBD1 TRBJ1-4 TRBV29-1 TGCAGCGTTCTGGACACAGGGGGAGCTAATGAAAAACTGTTTTTT CSVLDTGGANEKLFF
NA TRBD2 TRBJ2-1 TRBV7-9 TGTGCCAGCAGCTTAGTCCGGACTAGCGGGAGACGGAATGAGCAGTTCTTC CASSLVRTSGRRNEQFF
few TRBD2 TRBJ2-4 TRBV2 TGTGCCAGCAGGAACGGACTAGCGGTAACCAAAAACATTCAGTACTTC CASRNGLAVTKNIQYF
NA NA TRBJ1-2 TRBV20-1 TGCAGTGCAGGACATAACTATGGCTACACCTTC CSAGHNYGYTF
NA TRBD1 TRBJ2-1 TRBV29-1 TGCAGCGTCGGGGGACAGGGGAATGAGCAGTTCTTC CSVGGQGNEQFF
NA TRBD2 TRBJ2-3 TRBV7-2 TGTGCCAGCAGCTTATCGGGGGGAGCGATAGATACGCAGTATTTT CASSLSGGAIDTQYF
once NA TRBJ2-3 TRBV6-5 TGTGCCAGCAGTTACGGCGCGGGAAAGCGGGATACGCAGTATTTT CASSYGAGKRDTQYF
NA TRBD1 TRBJ1-6 TRBV6-6 TGTGCCAGCAGTTCGAAACAGGGGAATAATTCACCCCTCCACTTT CASSSKQGNNSPLHF
NA NA TRBJ2-6 TRBV30 TGTGCCTGGATCGAAGGACAGTCTGGGGCCAACGTCCTGACTTTC CAWIEGQSGANVLTF
few TRBD1 TRBJ2-5 TRBV2 TGTGCCAGCAACCCGGACAGGGGGTACCAAGAGACCCAGTACTTC CASNPDRGYQETQYF
NA NA TRBJ1-1 TRBV7-2 TGTGCCAGCAGCATTCGACCCAGTATGAACACTGAAGCTTTCTTT CASSIRPSMNTEAFF
NA TRBD1 TRBJ2-3 TRBV29-1 TGCAGCGTTGATCCCCAGGGGGAATCGGATACGCAGTATTTT CSVDPQGESDTQYF
few NA TRBJ2-3 TRBV10-2 TGCGCCAGCAGCCAGGGGATTGGAACAGATACGCAGTATTTT CASSQGIGTDTQYF
NA NA TRBJ1-5 TRBV6-1 TGTGCCAGCAGAGATAACAGAATCGATCAGCCCCAGCATTTT CASRDNRIDQPQHF
NA NA TRBJ2-3 TRBV7-3 TGTGCCAGCAGCTCGGGATCACGCACAGATACGCAGTATTTT CASSSGSRTDTQYF
NA TRBD1 TRBJ1-6 TRBV14 TGTGCCAGCAGCCATCAGGGGGGGATCGGGTCACCCCTCCACTTT CASSHQGGIGSPLHF
NA NA TRBJ1-2 TRBV4-2 TGTGCCAGCAGCCAAGATGCGGGTTATGGCTACACCTTC CASSQDAGYGYTF
NA NA TRBJ2-1 TRBV7-2 TGTGCCAGCAGCCCCACGTGGGGGCTGGGTAATGAGCAGTTCTTC CASSPTWGLGNEQFF
NA TRBD1 TRBJ2-3 TRBV5-1 TGCGCCAGCAGCTCCTCGGGACAGAACACAGATACGCAGTATTTT CASSSSGQNTDTQYF
few NA TRBJ1-2 TRBV29-1 TGCAGCGCCGCGGGGGGATCGGGAAACTATGGCTACACCTTC CSAAGGSGNYGYTF
NA NA TRBJ2-3 TRBV6-5 TGTGCCAGCAGTACCGACGCAGATACGCAGTATTTT CASSTDADTQYF
NA TRBD2 TRBJ2-7 TRBV2 TGTGCCAGCAGTGCAAGGAGGACTAGCGGCGAAGGAGAGCAGTACTTC CASSARRTSGEGEQYF
many NA TRBJ2-6 TRBV4-2 TGTGCCAGCAGCCAAGGGGCGGACCGATCTGGGGCCAACGTCCTGACTTTC CASSQGADRSGANVLTF
NA NA TRBJ1-1 TRBV29-1 TGCAGCGCCTCCAACACGAACACTGAAGCTTTCTTT CSASNTNTEAFF
NA TRBD1 TRBJ1-2 TRBV5-1 TGCGCCAGCAGCTTGACAGGGGGCGGCTATGGCTACACCTTC CASSLTGGGYGYTF
NA TRBD1 TRBJ1-5 TRBV28 TGTGCCAGCAGTCAAATAAGACAGGGTTATCAGCCCCAGCATTTT CASSQIRQGYQPQHF
once TRBD1 TRBJ1-2 TRBV6-5 TGTGCCAGCAGGGTGACTACAGGGGGCGCAAAAGGCTACACCTTC CASRVTTGGAKGYTF
NA TRBD2 TRBJ2-1 TRBV7-9 TGTGCCAGCAGCCTGTCGGGACTAGCGGGGGGAGTGGATGAGCAGTTCTTC CASSLSGLAGGVDEQFF
few NA TRBJ2-7 TRBV5-6 TGTGCCAGCAGCCGGCGGGACACGGCCCTTTCCTACGAGCAGTACTTC CASSRRDTALSYEQYF
NA NA TRBJ2-3 TRBV6-5 TGTGCCAGCAGGGTCTCCCTATCCACAGATACGCAGTATTTT CASRVSLSTDTQYF
few NA TRBJ1-2 TRBV29-1 TGCAGCCATGAGGGCTACACCTTC CSHEGYTF
once TRBD1 TRBJ1-1 TRBV2 TGTGCCAGCAGGGACAGGGTTTCTTCCCTGAACACTGAAGCTTTCTTT CASRDRVSSLNTEAFF
once TRBD2 TRBJ2-1 TRBV2 TGTGCCAGCAGTGAAAGGGGAGGTGCGGGAGTGGGATACAATGAGCAGTTCTTC CASSERGGAGVGYNEQFF
few NA TRBJ2-3 TRBV7-2 TGTGCCAGCAGTCCCCCTAGAGCAGATACGCAGTATTTT CASSPPRADTQYF
NA NA TRBJ1-5 TRBV6-5 TGTGCCAGCAGCAACACAGGGACCCATCAGCCCCAGCATTTT CASSNTGTHQPQHF
once NA TRBJ2-5 TRBV5-6 TGTGCCAGCAGCTTCTCCTTTCGGGCGGAGGAGACCCAGTACTTC CASSFSFRAEETQYF